This T cell receptor beta chain was identified during a study of cytomegalovirus exposure and HLA in healthy donors. The CDR3 sequence is 14 residues long. In germline, CDR1 is SGDLS, CDR2 YYNGEE. V dropped 0 bases and J dropped 4 bases, with 10 bases sitting between them. With regard to this clone: Its antigen is undetermined.

Overall study findings and caveats: Looking again later, the authors saw that most CMV-associated TCR beta chains seemed HLA-restricted. Donors were assumed by presence/absence analyses to have roughly uniform sequencing depth.

This PCR relied on a set of 60 Vbeta primers and 13 Jbeta primers. Profiling relied on immunoSEQ multiplex PCR, and the TCRdb table lists in-frame clones only, not all of them. Of 110,000 to 150,000 clones in the sample, roughly 79% were seen once. The origin of this receptor is a woman aged 40 to 50 in good health and CMV-seronegative. V and J are TRBV9 and TRBJ1-2; D call uncertain. The sample taken for sequencing was PBMCs. The CDR3 DNA reads as TGTGCCAGCAGCGTAGGTCCAGAAATCTATGGCTACACCTTC. Protein sequence: CASSVGPEIYGYTF.